Each of the 29 T cell receptor beta chains below was sequenced from the same sample in a study of neurological immune-mediated disorders. One entry per CDR3 protein, called by TCRdb with MiXCR from the 5' RACE reads. Seen here are roughly 100,000 distinct CDR3 sequences, approximately 3.3% observed once, and the top ten hold around 6%. Sequencing was performed on PBMCs. The origin of the receptors is a young woman with multiple sclerosis.

This clonotype was counted many times. This chain links TRBV7-2 with TRBJ2-5; possibly TRBD2 for D (7 bases). CDR3 length: 12 residues. CDR1 and CDR2 (germline): SGHTA, FQGNSA. Trimming removed 11 bases from V and 5 bases from J, with 15 bases in between. DNA of the CDR3: TGTGCCTCCAGCGCGGGGGCGGAGACCCAGTACTTC. Amino acid sequence: CASSAGAETQYF. The whole variable domain, remainder taken from reference TRBV7-2 and TRBJ2-5, is GAGVSQSPSNKVTEKGKDVELRCDPISGHTALYWYRQSLGQGLEFLIYFQGNSAPDKSGLPSDRFSAERTGGSVSTLTIQRTQQEDSAVYLCASSAGAETQYFGPGTRLLVL.

This clonotype was seen repeatedly, ten times or more. V gene TRBV19 combines with J gene TRBJ2-2; 7 bases agree with TRBD1. The junction had 4 bases not matched to a gene; V was cut back by 5 bases and J by 1 base. The germline V gene has CDR1 LNHDA and CDR2 SQIVND (reference sequence). The CDR3 consists of 15 residues. The CDR3 DNA follows: TGTGCCAGTAGTTCTAACAGGGGGAACACCGGGGAGCTGTTTTTT. This gives the protein CASSSNRGNTGELFF.

This clonotype was detected ten times or more. This chain uses TRBV20-1 with TRBJ2-2; 12 bases are a match to TRBD2. Germline CDR1 and CDR2: DFQATT and SNEGSKA (reference sequence). V was clipped by 1 base and J by 0 bases; unmatched bases: 3. This CDR3 contains 17 residues. The CDR3 here is CSARGLAGGSNTGELFF. CDR3 coding DNA: TGCAGTGCTAGAGGCCTAGCGGGGGGGTCGAACACCGGGGAGCTGTTTTTT.

This chain links TRBV3-1 with TRBJ2-2; D remains unclear. In germline, CDR1 is LGHDT, CDR2 YNNKEL (reference sequence). The length of the CDR3 is 14 residues. V was shortened by 6 bases and J by 7 bases, with 15 bases between the two germline ends. The CDR3, as DNA: TGTGCCAGCAGACCAACCCTGACGGGCGGGGAGCTGTTTTTT. It yields the protein CASRPTLTGGELFF.

This clonotype has ten or more counts. Mismatch with germline at one junction end may stem from a read error. The chain combines TRBV10-3 with TRBJ2-7; D unclear. This CDR3 is built from 9 residues. The V gene's germline CDR1 is ENHRY and CDR2 SYGVKD. The CDR3 loop is CAISDPRNF. The DNA for the CDR3 is TGTGCCATCAGTGACCCTCGAAACTTC.

This clonotype has at least ten counts. The chain employs TRBV7-2 and TRBJ2-1, with TRBD1 matching 8 bases. V dropped 3 bases and J dropped 2; count of bases not matched to a gene: 3. The CDR3 is 15 amino acids. Germline CDR1 reads SGHTA; CDR2 reads FQGNSA. The CDR3 loop reads CASSFSGGTYNEQFF. The CDR3 nucleotides are TGTGCCAGCAGCTTCTCAGGGGGCACCTACAATGAGCAGTTCTTC.

This clonotype was detected many times. The CDR3 DNA reads as TGCGCCAGCAGCTTGGCGACAGGGTCCTACAATGAGCAGTTCTTC. This codes for CASSLATGSYNEQFF. The chain is built from TRBV5-1 and TRBJ2-1, with 7 positions matching TRBD1. This CDR3 has 15 residues. CDR1 is SGHRS and CDR2 is YFSETQ in the germline V gene. The junction had 1 base not matched to a gene; V was cut back by 0 bases and J by 1 base.

This clonotype was observed many times. This chain connects TRBV3-1 to TRBJ2-1; D is uncertain. The CDR3 is made up of 16 amino acids. Trimming left V 0 bases short and J 0 bases short, with 9 bases between. CDR1 is LGHDT and CDR2 is YNNKEL in the germline V gene (reference sequence). The CDR3 sequence: CASSQDWATSYNEQFF. CDR3 coding DNA: TGTGCCAGCAGCCAAGATTGGGCGACCTCCTACAATGAGCAGTTCTTC.

This clonotype was observed many times. CDR3 bases: TGTGCCAGTAGTATGACTAGCGGGGGTTTGGAGCAGTTCTTC. Amino acid sequence: CASSMTSGGLEQFF. The V and J genes are TRBV19 and TRBJ2-1; 12 bases fit TRBD2. V shed 3 bases and J 10 bases; nucleotides not matched to a gene: 4. CDR1 LNHDA and CDR2 SQIVND come from the germline V gene (reference sequence). The CDR3 covers 14 residues. Combining the CDR3 with reference TRBV19 and TRBJ2-1 gives the whole variable domain DGGITQSPKYLFRKEGQNVTLSCEQNLNHDAMYWYRQDPGQGLRLIYYSQIVNDFQKGDIAEGYSVSREKKESFPLTVTSAQKNPTAFYLCASSMTSGGLEQFFGPGTRLTVL.

This clonotype was found many times. The V gene is TRBV5-1, the J gene TRBJ2-1, with 9 bases lining up with TRBD2. The CDR3 sequence is 15 residues long. Trimming removed 3 bases from V and 5 bases from J; junction bases left unmatched: 6. Germline loops: CDR1 SGHRS, CDR2 YFSETQ. The chain's CDR3 is CASSYEGLANNEQFF. Written as DNA, the CDR3 is TGCGCCAGCAGCTACGAGGGACTAGCTAACAATGAGCAGTTCTTC.

This clonotype showed up many times. This rearrangement joins TRBV7-6 to TRBJ1-1, with D perhaps TRBD1 (5 bases). The length of the CDR3 is 15 residues. V lost 5 bases, J lost 3 bases, and 16 bases lay in between. Per germline, CDR1 SGHVS and CDR2 FNYEAQ. DNA of the CDR3: TGTGCCAGCAGCCAGACCGGGACTGGGGACACTGAAGCTTTCTTT. Translating gives CASSQTGTGDTEAFF.

This chain connects TRBV24-1 to TRBJ2-3; D unresolved. The germline CDR1 and CDR2 sequences are KGHDR and SFDVKD. V was trimmed by 2 bases and J by 1 base, leaving 3 bases between them. This CDR3 contains 13 residues. CDR3 nucleotide sequence: TGTGCCACCAGTGATTGGCGCACAGATACGCAGTATTTT. Translating gives CATSDWRTDTQYF.

This clonotype was counted ten times or more. In DNA, the CDR3 is TGTGCCAGCAGCTCCCCGGGACAGGGGGGTGGCTACACCTTC. Its protein product is CASSSPGQGGGYTF. The gene calls are TRBV5-6 and TRBJ1-2, with TRBD1 matching over 11 bases. With 3 bases clipped from V and 7 bases from J, the junction kept 5 bases outside the gene matches. The CDR3 spans 14 residues. Germline lookup yields CDR1 SGHDT and CDR2 YYEEEE.

This clonotype was detected many times. The chain uses TRBV7-2 and TRBJ1-1; no clear D. The CDR3 runs to 13 residues. The ends were cut back, 1 base at V and 6 bases at J, with 9 bases in the middle. CDR1 SGHTA and CDR2 FQGNSA come from the germline V gene. CDR3 loop: CASSLGGLAEAFF. The CDR3 region has the DNA TGTGCCAGCAGCTTAGGAGGTCTGGCTGAAGCTTTCTTT.

This clonotype was counted ten times or more. This rearrangement joins TRBV7-2 to TRBJ2-7; the D is unclear. Trimming cost V 5 bases and J 5 bases, with 7 bases left between them. The CDR3 sequence is 11 residues long. Germline CDR1 and CDR2: SGHTA and FQGNSA. CDR3: CASSPAHEQYF. For the CDR3, the DNA is TGTGCCAGCAGCCCGGCCCACGAGCAGTACTTC.

This clonotype was counted at least ten times. CDR3 DNA sequence: TGTGCCACCAGCAGAGAGGGCACTTCCTACGAGCAGTACTTC. Protein sequence: CATSREGTSYEQYF. The rearrangement joins TRBV15 to TRBJ2-7, with no clear D. V lost 0 bases to trimming and J lost 1 base, with 7 bases between them. From germline, CDR1 is LNHNV and CDR2 YYDKDF (reference sequence). This CDR3 has 14 amino acids.

This clonotype showed up many times. This chain links TRBV20-1 with TRBJ1-1; D is uncertain. Trimming removed 0 bases from V and 7 bases from J, with 12 bases in between. Germline V gene sequence: CDR1 DFQATT, CDR2 SNEGSKA (reference sequence). This CDR3 comprises 13 residues. The CDR3 DNA reads TGCAGTGCTAGAGATTCGAGGAATGGTGAAGCTTTCTTT. As protein: CSARDSRNGEAFF.

There are many counts of this clonotype. V is TRBV9 and J is TRBJ2-3; possibly TRBD2 for D (5 bases). Germline CDR1 is SGDLS and CDR2 is YYNGEE. The V end was cut by 3 bases, the J end by 2 bases, with 19 bases between. CDR3 length: 17 amino acids. CDR3 loop: CASSGGLYDGDTDTQYF. Written as DNA, the CDR3 is TGTGCCAGCAGCGGCGGTTTGTACGACGGGGACACAGATACGCAGTATTTT.

This clonotype has at least ten counts. Here the CDR3 DNA reads TGTGCCAGCAGCCGGGGCGGGGAGACCAAAAACATTCAGTACTTC. This sequence encodes CASSRGGETKNIQYF. This chain uses TRBV7-9 with TRBJ2-4; maybe TRBD2 (6 bases). Deletions cut 5 bases from V and 2 bases from J, with 13 bases between. CDR1 and CDR2 from the germline V gene are SEHNR and FQNEAQ (reference sequence). This CDR3 has 15 residues.

Many counts were recorded for this clonotype. The J gene is TRBJ1-1, the V gene TRBV18; 8 bases map to TRBD1. This CDR3 has 16 residues. The J segment lost 3 bases and the V segment lost 2 bases, leaving 8 bases of the junction unmatched. Germline V gives CDR1 KGHSH, CDR2 LQKENI. The CDR3 DNA reads as TGTGCCAGCTCACCAGGCAGGGGGCTGAGGGACACTGAAGCTTTCTTT. It translates to CASSPGRGLRDTEAFF.

This clonotype appeared many times. This chain connects TRBV5-1 to TRBJ2-5; D unclear. Germline-derived CDR1 and CDR2 are SGHRS and YFSETQ. The length of the CDR3 is 13 residues. Trimming cost V 0 bases and J 3 bases, with 6 bases left between them. The CDR3 loop reads CASSLGNKETQYF. CDR3 nucleotide sequence: TGCGCCAGCAGCTTGGGGAATAAAGAGACCCAGTACTTC.

This clonotype has a count of ten or more. This chain joins TRBV6-5 and TRBJ2-7, with a possible D match to TRBD1 (6 bases). The CDR3 extends over 16 amino acids. V was cut by 0 bases and J by 0 bases, with 12 bases left in between. CDR1 MNHEY and CDR2 SVGAGI come from the germline V gene. The CDR3 DNA follows: TGTGCCAGCAGTTACTCGGGGCAGGGGAGCTCCTACGAGCAGTACTTC. It encodes CASSYSGQGSSYEQYF.

This clonotype was observed many times. V gene TRBV7-2 combines with J gene TRBJ2-6; possible D gene TRBD1, 5 bases. V shed 5 bases and J shed 4 bases, with 18 bases lying between them. The CDR3 length is 17 residues. CDR1 and CDR2 from the germline V gene are SGHTA and FQGNSA. The CDR3 coding sequence is TGTGCCAGCAGCCTTTCATCCGACAGAGCCGGGGCCAACGTCCTGACTTTC. As protein: CASSLSSDRAGANVLTF. The entire variable domain, with the rest obtained from reference TRBV7-2 and TRBJ2-6, is as follows: GAGVSQSPSNKVTEKGKDVELRCDPISGHTALYWYRQSLGQGLEFLIYFQGNSAPDKSGLPSDRFSAERTGGSVSTLTIQRTQQEDSAVYLCASSLSSDRAGANVLTFGAGSRLTVL.

This clonotype was seen repeatedly, ten times or more. The chain recombines TRBV7-2 with TRBJ2-3, with TRBD2 matching 7 bases. The CDR3 runs 16 residues. Germline CDR1 reads SGHTA; CDR2 reads FQGNSA. Trimming removed 4 bases from V and 0 bases from J; junction bases left unmatched: 7. Here the CDR3 DNA reads TGTGCCAGCAGCTCTCGTTTTAGCGGGAGCACAGATACGCAGTATTTT. It yields the protein CASSSRFSGSTDTQYF. The whole variable domain, filled in from reference TRBV7-2 and TRBJ2-3, reads GAGVSQSPSNKVTEKGKDVELRCDPISGHTALYWYRQSLGQGLEFLIYFQGNSAPDKSGLPSDRFSAERTGGSVSTLTIQRTQQEDSAVYLCASSSRFSGSTDTQYFGPGTRLTVL.

This clonotype was counted ten times or more. V and J are TRBV5-1 and TRBJ2-5; TRBD1 agrees at 7 bases. The length of the CDR3 is 15 residues. Germline V lookup: CDR1 SGHRS, CDR2 YFSETQ. J gave up 5 bases and V 4 bases, and 11 bases lay outside the gene matches. In DNA form, the CDR3 reads TGCGCCAGCAGCGTCTCCGGGACAGACGGGGAGACCCAGTACTTC. It codes for CASSVSGTDGETQYF.

This clonotype has ten or more counts. This sequence joins TRBV6-1 and TRBJ2-2; perhaps TRBD1 as D (6 bases). The V end was cut by 4 bases, the J end by 6 bases, with 15 bases between. The germline V gene encodes CDR1 MNHNS and CDR2 SASEGT. The length of the CDR3 is 15 residues. The CDR3 nucleotides read TGTGCCAGCAGTGTCCGCGAGGGGGTCCCCGGGGAGCTGTTTTTT. Protein product: CASSVREGVPGELFF.

This clonotype was counted ten times or more. The chain links TRBV12-3 or TRBV12-4 to TRBJ1-1, with 7 nucleotides matching TRBD1. The CDR3 has 14 amino acids. The V gene end was trimmed by 6 bases and the J gene end by 1 base; junction bases not matched to a gene: 5. The chain's CDR3 is CASSQGTANTEAFF. DNA of the CDR3: TGTGCCAGCAGCCAAGGGACAGCGAACACTGAAGCTTTCTTT.

Many counts were recorded for this clonotype. V gene TRBV5-1 combines with J gene TRBJ2-1; 14 bases agree with TRBD2. With 4 bases clipped from V and 10 bases from J, the junction kept 13 bases outside the gene matches. Germline V gene data show CDR1 as SGHRS and CDR2 as YFSETQ. The CDR3 runs to 17 residues. This CDR3 is CASSRTVPRLAGGEQFF. The CDR3 DNA sequence: TGCGCCAGCAGCCGAACCGTACCTAGACTAGCGGGAGGGGAGCAGTTCTTC.

This clonotype showed up many times. This sequence joins TRBV5-6 and TRBJ2-7, with 10 bases that match TRBD2. This CDR3 comprises 15 residues. Germline V lookup: CDR1 SGHDT, CDR2 YYEEEE. Losses at the gene ends were 0 bases for V and 9 bases for J; bases not matched to a gene: 9. This chain's CDR3 is CASSLGLAGESRQYF. The CDR3 DNA reads as TGTGCCAGCAGCTTGGGTCTAGCGGGAGAATCACGGCAGTACTTC.